These 13 T cell receptor beta chains were sequenced from one sample in a study of T cells after yellow fever vaccination. TCRdb called the 5' RACE reads again in MiXCR, with one record for every CDR3 protein. The sample lists 300,000 or so distinct CDR3 sequences, 8.7% seen once, with about 3% in the top ten. Sequencing was performed on CD4+ T cells sorted from PBMCs, taken 5 days after the yellow fever booster vaccination. The origin of the receptors is a young man who received the YFV17D yellow fever vaccine.

The sample holds a few counts of this clonotype. The chain carries TRBV6-5 and TRBJ2-4; TRBD2 matches at 12 bases. V lost 6 bases and J lost 6; bases outside the gene matches: 6. CDR3 size: 15 residues. Germline CDR1 and CDR2: MNHEY and SVGAGI. The CDR3 bases are TGTGCCAGCAGCCCTAGCGGGGGGGCCGGAAACATTCAGTACTTC. This sequence encodes CASSPSGGAGNIQYF.

The genes are TRBV20-1 and TRBJ1-5; possibly TRBD1 for D (5 bases). V lost 1 base, J lost 4 bases, and 14 bases lay in between. The CDR3 is 15 residues long. Per germline, CDR1 DFQATT and CDR2 SNEGSKA (reference sequence). CDR3 in amino acids: CSARVTGSFNQPQHF. In DNA form, the CDR3 reads TGCAGTGCTAGAGTTACAGGTTCCTTTAATCAGCCCCAGCATTTT.

This clonotype has more than one count but fewer than ten. J is TRBJ1-4 and V is TRBV12-3 or TRBV12-4, with D possibly TRBD1 on 5 matching bases. V was pared by 6 bases and J by 4 bases, with 12 bases between. This CDR3 comprises 14 residues. This CDR3 is CASRGTVINEKLFF. Written as DNA, the CDR3 is TGTGCCAGCAGGGGGACGGTAATTAATGAAAAACTGTTTTTT.

V gene TRBV20-1 combines with J gene TRBJ1-4, with D possibly being TRBD1 (5 bases). The CDR3 sequence is 12 residues long. V dropped 5 bases and J dropped 8 bases, with 12 bases sitting between them. CDR1 is DFQATT and CDR2 is SNEGSKA in the germline V gene (reference sequence). This CDR3 is CSASGTEEKLFF. In DNA form, the CDR3 reads TGCAGTGCTTCCGGGACGGAGGAAAAACTGTTTTTT.

The table lists this clonotype with a few counts. V gene TRBV6-6 combines with J gene TRBJ2-5; 13 bases agree with TRBD2. The CDR3 spans 18 residues. CDR1 and CDR2 (germline): MNHNY, SVGAGI (reference sequence). After removal of 5 bases from V and 5 bases from J, the junction contained 14 bases not matched to a gene. The CDR3 bases are TGTGCCAGCAGTGTAGAGGGACTAGCGGGGAGAACCTGGGAGACCCAGTACTTC. This translates into CASSVEGLAGRTWETQYF.

This clonotype was seen more than once but under ten times. The chain has TRBV7-2 and TRBJ2-3, with 8 bases fitting TRBD2. This CDR3 has 17 residues. Germline V gene data show CDR1 as SGHTA and CDR2 as FQGNSA. The junction had 7 bases not matched to a gene; V was cut back by 0 bases and J by 2 bases. CDR3 DNA sequence: TGTGCCAGCAGCTTAGCCCGGAGCGGGGGTACCACAGATACGCAGTATTTT. It yields the protein CASSLARSGGTTDTQYF.

This clonotype was recorded many times. The chain is built from TRBV9 and TRBJ2-5, with D possibly being TRBD1 or TRBD2 (6 bases each). The CDR3 loop spans 14 amino acids. V lost 0 bases and J 6 bases, leaving 12 bases between the germline ends. Germline CDR1 and CDR2: SGDLS and YYNGEE. The CDR3 sequence: CASSVEGGWQTQYF. As DNA, the CDR3 is TGTGCCAGCAGCGTAGAGGGGGGCTGGCAGACCCAGTACTTC.

This clonotype was observed a few times. J is TRBJ2-2 and V is TRBV9, with a weak D call TRBD2 (6 bases). Trimming shortened V by 7 bases and J by 6 bases, and 19 bases separated the two germline ends. Looked up from germline, CDR1 is SGDLS and CDR2 is YYNGEE. This CDR3 has 15 amino acids. In nucleotides, the CDR3 is TGTGCCAGCGACGAGGAGGGTCCGGGAGCCGGGGAGCTGTTTTTT. Its protein product is CASDEEGPGAGELFF.

This clonotype appeared a few times. The chain recombines TRBV19 with TRBJ2-7; D remains unclear. This CDR3 is built from 13 residues. The V and J ends lost 0 bases and 0 bases respectively, with 3 bases between them. In germline, CDR1 is LNHDA, CDR2 SQIVND (reference sequence). The CDR3 DNA reads TGTGCCAGTAGTATAGAGAACTCCTACGAGCAGTACTTC. Translation gives CASSIENSYEQYF.

This clonotype was detected only a few times. V usage is TRBV5-1 and J usage is TRBJ2-2; TRBD2 might be the D (5 bases). The germline V and J ends were trimmed by 0 bases and 1 base, with 10 bases remaining between them. Germline values: CDR1 SGHRS, CDR2 YFSETQ. The CDR3 totals 16 residues. The CDR3, as DNA: TGCGCCAGCAGCTTGGTTCCAGGACTGAACACCGGGGAGCTGTTTTTT. Protein: CASSLVPGLNTGELFF.

This clonotype was detected ten times or more. This chain links TRBV5-1 with TRBJ2-1, with 7 bases aligning to TRBD2. CDR3 length equals 15 residues. Unmatched junction bases numbered 5, after V lost 5 bases and J lost 0 bases. The germline V gene has CDR1 SGHRS and CDR2 YFSETQ. This CDR3 reads CASSTGGSSYNEQFF. CDR3 bases: TGCGCCAGCAGTACCGGGGGGAGCTCCTACAATGAGCAGTTCTTC. Filled out from reference TRBV5-1 and TRBJ2-1, the complete variable domain reads KAGVTQTPRYLIKTRGQQVTLSCSPISGHRSVSWYQQTPGQGLQFLFEYFSETQRNKGNFPGRFSGRQFSNSRSEMNVSTLELGDSALYLCASSTGGSSYNEQFFGPGTRLTVL.

V usage is TRBV9 and J usage is TRBJ2-7; TRBD2 might be the D (6 bases). The CDR3 runs to 15 residues. CDR1 is SGDLS, CDR2 YYNGEE, per germline. Trimming removed 5 bases from V and 5 bases from J, with 20 bases in between. DNA for the CDR3: TGTGCCAGCAGTTCCCGGGACTCCCTCCGCCACGAGCAGTACTTC. Its translation is CASSSRDSLRHEQYF.

V usage is TRBV7-2 and J usage is TRBJ2-1; no firm D call. Germline assignment: CDR1 SGHTA and CDR2 FQGNSA. The CDR3 consists of 14 residues. V lost 1 base and J 8 bases, leaving 12 bases between the germline ends. The DNA for the CDR3 is TGTGCCAGCAGCTTAGGGTCCGGTTTCTATGAGCAGTTCTTC. Translated: CASSLGSGFYEQFF.